These 13 T cell receptor beta chains were sequenced from one sample in a study of shared clonotypes between healthy human individuals. TCRdb's copy holds only in-frame clones and misses some; the assay was immunoSEQ multiplex PCR. Of roughly 2 million clones in the sample, about 95% were seen once. The specimen sequenced was naive CD4+ T cells sorted from blood. Subset indicated: CD45RA+ positively selected. Receptor source: a man younger than 35 in good health.

The chain employs TRBV6-8 and TRBJ2-1, with 15 bases fitting TRBD2. CDR3 length: 15 residues. CDR1 is MNHGY and CDR2 is SAAAGT in the germline V gene. After removal of 7 bases from V and 6 bases from J, the junction contained 4 bases not matched to a gene. The CDR3 sequence is CASKRTSGGANEQFF. The DNA of the CDR3 is TGTGCCAGCAAGAGGACTAGCGGGGGGGCCAATGAGCAGTTCTTC.

J is TRBJ1-2 and V is TRBV19; 8 bases line up with TRBD1. CDR1 LNHDA and CDR2 SQIVND come from the germline V gene (reference sequence). V dropped 4 bases and J dropped 7; count of bases not matched to a gene: 5. The CDR3 loop spans 13 amino acids. Here the CDR3 reads CASSTTQGVGYTF. The CDR3, as DNA: TGTGCCAGTAGTACAACACAGGGGGTTGGCTACACCTTC. The full variable domain, with the rest looked up from reference TRBV19 and TRBJ1-2, is DGGITQSPKYLFRKEGQNVTLSCEQNLNHDAMYWYRQDPGQGLRLIYYSQIVNDFQKGDIAEGYSVSREKKESFPLTVTSAQKNPTAFYLCASSTTQGVGYTFGSGTRLTVV.

The chain has TRBV4-2 and TRBJ2-1; TRBD1 agrees at 11 bases. The CDR3 totals 15 residues. The germline CDR1 and CDR2 sequences are LGHNA and YNFKEQ. V lost 3 bases and J lost 5; bases outside the gene matches: 3. The CDR3 coding sequence is TGTGCCAGCAGCCATCCGGGACAGGGGGACAATGAGCAGTTCTTC. Translating gives CASSHPGQGDNEQFF.

The CDR3 here is CASSALAGGSREQYF. CDR3 nucleotides: TGTGCCAGCAGCGCCCTAGCGGGAGGGTCTCGCGAGCAGTACTTC. This chain joins TRBV7-2 and TRBJ2-7; 12 bases match TRBD2. V was clipped by 5 bases and J by 6 bases; unmatched bases: 8. The germline CDR1 and CDR2 sequences are SGHTA and FQGNSA. This CDR3 has 15 residues.

V usage is TRBV28 and J usage is TRBJ2-4, with 14 bases lining up with TRBD2. V lost 6 bases, J lost 0 bases, and 7 bases stayed unmatched. This CDR3 contains 18 residues. The germline CDR1 and CDR2 sequences are MDHEN and SYDVKM. CDR3 in DNA: TGTGCCAGCAGCCATGGGACTAGCGGGGGTGTAGCCAAAAACATTCAGTACTTC. This gives the protein CASSHGTSGGVAKNIQYF.

The chain is built from TRBV10-3 and TRBJ2-7; D may be TRBD1 or TRBD2 (6 bases each). Trimming removed 0 bases at V and 4 bases at J, with 16 bases between. This CDR3 is 16 amino acids long. Germline-derived CDR1 and CDR2 are ENHRY and SYGVKD. CDR3 loop: CAISESRGPPLYEQYF. In nucleotides, the CDR3 is TGTGCCATCAGTGAGTCCCGGGGGCCCCCCCTATACGAGCAGTACTTC.

V usage is TRBV6-6 and J usage is TRBJ1-2; the D gene is possibly TRBD1 (5 bases). Germline CDR1 and CDR2: MNHNY and SVGAGI (reference sequence). The CDR3 has 14 amino acids. V was clipped by 4 bases and J by 7 bases, with 16 bases between them. CDR3 DNA sequence: TGTGCCAGCAGTTCACGGGACCTTCTTGGTGGCTACACCTTC. Translation: CASSSRDLLGGYTF.

The rearrangement links TRBV13 to TRBJ1-1, with a tentative D call TRBD1 (6 bases). Germline lookup yields CDR1 PRHDT and CDR2 FYEKMQ (reference sequence). Trimming removed 4 bases at V and 0 bases at J, with 12 bases between. This CDR3 comprises 15 residues. As DNA, the CDR3 is TGTGCCAGCAGCTCGCCCACAGGGTTGAACACTGAAGCTTTCTTT. This gives the protein CASSSPTGLNTEAFF.

The rearrangement links TRBV7-2 to TRBJ1-1; D gene uncertain. Germline V gene lookup returns CDR1 SGHTA and CDR2 FQGNSA. The CDR3 sequence is 14 residues long. V was trimmed by 2 bases and J by 2 bases, leaving 9 bases between them. The CDR3 sequence is CASSLKRLNTEAFF. CDR3 nucleotide sequence: TGTGCCAGCAGCTTAAAGAGGTTAAACACTGAAGCTTTCTTT.

The gene calls are TRBV19 and TRBJ2-3; 8 nucleotides match TRBD2. The length of the CDR3 is 14 residues. The J segment lost 6 bases and the V segment lost 6 bases, leaving 8 bases of the junction unmatched. Per germline, CDR1 LNHDA and CDR2 SQIVND (reference sequence). The CDR3 DNA reads as TGTGCCAGTAGATCCCCAGCGGGAGCTGATACGCAGTATTTT. This codes for CASRSPAGADTQYF.

The chain uses TRBV6-5 and TRBJ1-2, with D unresolved. Trimming removed 10 bases at V and 2 bases at J, with 11 bases between. CDR3 size: 12 residues. In germline, CDR1 is MNHEY, CDR2 SVGAGI. CDR3 nucleotide sequence: TGTGCCACCTTCGCTGCAAACTATGGCTACACCTTC. It specifies CATFAANYGYTF.

DNA for the CDR3: TGTGCCAGCAGCCTCTCCTCCTCGGGTTCACCCCTCCACTTT. This gives the protein CASSLSSSGSPLHF. The chain joins TRBV7-2 to TRBJ1-6; D remains ambiguous. The V end lost 5 bases, the J end lost 9 bases, and 14 bases lay between the germline ends. In germline, CDR1 is SGHTA, CDR2 FQGNSA. CDR3 length: 14 amino acids.

The rearrangement joins TRBV10-1 to TRBJ2-2, with 7 bases matching TRBD2. CDR1 and CDR2 (germline): WNHNN, SYGVQD (reference sequence). V shed 7 bases and J 1 base; nucleotides not matched to a gene: 0. There are 13 residues in the CDR3. CDR3: CASKRENTGELFF. The CDR3 coding sequence is TGCGCCAGCAAGCGGGAGAACACCGGGGAGCTGTTTTTT.